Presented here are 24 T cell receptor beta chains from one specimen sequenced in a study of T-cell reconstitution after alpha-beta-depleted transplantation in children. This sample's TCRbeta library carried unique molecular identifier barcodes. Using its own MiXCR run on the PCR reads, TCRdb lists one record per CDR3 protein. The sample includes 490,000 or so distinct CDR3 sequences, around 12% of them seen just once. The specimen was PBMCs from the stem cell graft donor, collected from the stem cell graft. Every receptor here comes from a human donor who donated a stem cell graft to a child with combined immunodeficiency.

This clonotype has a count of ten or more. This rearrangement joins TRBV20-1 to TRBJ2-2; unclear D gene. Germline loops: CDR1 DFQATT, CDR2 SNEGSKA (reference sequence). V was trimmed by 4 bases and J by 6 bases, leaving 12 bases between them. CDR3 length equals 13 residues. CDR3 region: CSAKGVNPGELFF. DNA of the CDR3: TGCAGTGCTAAAGGAGTCAATCCCGGGGAGCTGTTTTTT.

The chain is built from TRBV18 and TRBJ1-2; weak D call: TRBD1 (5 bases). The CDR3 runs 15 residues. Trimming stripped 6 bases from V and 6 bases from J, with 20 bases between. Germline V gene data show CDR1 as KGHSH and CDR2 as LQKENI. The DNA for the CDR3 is TGTGCCAGCTCCCCTGGGACTACCCTGGAGAATGGCTACACCTTC. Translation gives CASSPGTTLENGYTF.

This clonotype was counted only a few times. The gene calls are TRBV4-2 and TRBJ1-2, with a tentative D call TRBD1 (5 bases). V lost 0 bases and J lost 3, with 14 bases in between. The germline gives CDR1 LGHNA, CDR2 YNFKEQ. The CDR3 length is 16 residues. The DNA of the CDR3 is TGTGCCAGCAGCCAAGATACCCAGGGCTTGTACTATGGCTACACCTTC. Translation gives CASSQDTQGLYYGYTF.

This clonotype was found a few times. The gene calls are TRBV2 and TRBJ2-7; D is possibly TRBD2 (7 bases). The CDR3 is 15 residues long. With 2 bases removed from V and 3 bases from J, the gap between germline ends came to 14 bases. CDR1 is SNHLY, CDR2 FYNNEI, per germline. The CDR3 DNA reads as TGTGCCAGCAGTGAACCCCCGGGGGGCCACTACGAGCAGTACTTC. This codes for CASSEPPGGHYEQYF. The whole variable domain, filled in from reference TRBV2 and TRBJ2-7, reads EPEVTQTPSHQVTQMGQEVILRCVPISNHLYFYWYRQILGQKVEFLVSFYNNEISEKSEIFDDQFSVERPDGSNFTLKIRSTKLEDSAMYFCASSEPPGGHYEQYFGPGTRLTVT.

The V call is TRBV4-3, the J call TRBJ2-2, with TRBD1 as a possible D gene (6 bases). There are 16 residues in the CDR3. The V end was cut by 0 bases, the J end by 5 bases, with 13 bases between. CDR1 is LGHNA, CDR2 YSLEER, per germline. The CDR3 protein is CASSQDSNRATGELFF. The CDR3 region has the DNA TGCGCCAGCAGCCAAGATTCAAACAGGGCGACCGGGGAGCTGTTTTTT.

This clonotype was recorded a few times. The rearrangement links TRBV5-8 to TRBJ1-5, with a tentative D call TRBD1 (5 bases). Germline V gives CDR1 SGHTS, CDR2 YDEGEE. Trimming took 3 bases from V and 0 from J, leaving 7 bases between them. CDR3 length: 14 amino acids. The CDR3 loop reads CASSWDGSNQPQHF. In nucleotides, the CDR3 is TGTGCCAGCAGCTGGGACGGTAGCAATCAGCCCCAGCATTTT.

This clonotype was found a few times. The CDR3 region is CATRGGGLNTEAFF. For the CDR3, the DNA is TGTGCCACCAGGGGAGGGGGTTTGAACACTGAAGCTTTCTTT. The J gene is TRBJ1-1, the V gene TRBV24-1; tentatively, D is TRBD1 (6 bases). This CDR3 is built from 14 residues. The germline V and J ends were trimmed by 7 bases and 0 bases, with 11 bases remaining between them. The germline V gene has CDR1 KGHDR and CDR2 SFDVKD.

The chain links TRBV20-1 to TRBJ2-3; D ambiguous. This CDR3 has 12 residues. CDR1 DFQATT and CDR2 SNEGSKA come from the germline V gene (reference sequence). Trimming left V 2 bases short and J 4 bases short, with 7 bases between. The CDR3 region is CSARTLADTQYF. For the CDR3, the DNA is TGCAGTGCTAGAACGTTGGCAGATACGCAGTATTTT.

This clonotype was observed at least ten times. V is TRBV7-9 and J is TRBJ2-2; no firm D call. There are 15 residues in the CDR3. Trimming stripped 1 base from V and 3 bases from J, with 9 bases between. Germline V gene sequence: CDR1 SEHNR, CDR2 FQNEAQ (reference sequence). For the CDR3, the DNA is TGTGCCAGCAGCTTAGGCCTCTGGGACACCGGGGAGCTGTTTTTT. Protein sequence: CASSLGLWDTGELFF. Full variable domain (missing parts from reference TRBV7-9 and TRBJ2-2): DTGVSQNPRHKITKRGQNVTFRCDPISEHNRLYWYRQTLGQGPEFLTYFQNEAQLEKSRLLSDRFSAERPKGSFSTLEIQRTEQGDSAMYLCASSLGLWDTGELFFGEGSRLTVL.

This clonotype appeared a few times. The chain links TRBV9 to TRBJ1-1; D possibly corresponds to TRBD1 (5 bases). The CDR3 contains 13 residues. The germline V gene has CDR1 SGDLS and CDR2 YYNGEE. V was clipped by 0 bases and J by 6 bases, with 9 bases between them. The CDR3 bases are TGTGCCAGCAGCGTAGCGGGACTTGCTGAAGCTTTCTTT. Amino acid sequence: CASSVAGLAEAFF.

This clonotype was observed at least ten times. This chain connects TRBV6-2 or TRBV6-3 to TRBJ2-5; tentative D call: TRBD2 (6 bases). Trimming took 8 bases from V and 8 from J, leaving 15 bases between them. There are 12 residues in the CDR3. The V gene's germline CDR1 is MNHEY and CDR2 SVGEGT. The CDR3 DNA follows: TGTGCCAGCGGGGGACTCGGCAGAACCCAGTACTTC. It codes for CASGGLGRTQYF.

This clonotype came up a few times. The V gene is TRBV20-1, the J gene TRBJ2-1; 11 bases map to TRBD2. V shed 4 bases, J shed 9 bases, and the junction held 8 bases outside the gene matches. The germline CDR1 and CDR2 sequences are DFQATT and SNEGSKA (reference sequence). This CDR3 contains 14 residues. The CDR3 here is CSAMVAGGVGEQFF. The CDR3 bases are TGCAGTGCTATGGTAGCGGGAGGGGTGGGTGAGCAGTTCTTC.

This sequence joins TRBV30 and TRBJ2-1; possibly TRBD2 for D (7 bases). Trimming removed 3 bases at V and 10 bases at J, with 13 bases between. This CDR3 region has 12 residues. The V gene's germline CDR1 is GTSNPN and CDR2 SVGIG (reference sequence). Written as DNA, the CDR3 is TGTGCCTGGAGCTGGGGGGGCTGGGAGCAGTTCTTC. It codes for CAWSWGGWEQFF.

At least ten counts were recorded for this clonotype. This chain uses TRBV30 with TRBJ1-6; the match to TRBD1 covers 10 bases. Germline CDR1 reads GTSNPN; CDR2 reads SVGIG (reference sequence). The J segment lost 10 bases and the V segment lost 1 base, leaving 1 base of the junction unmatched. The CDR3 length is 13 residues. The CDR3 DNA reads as TGTGCCTGGAGTGAGGACAGGGGGTCACCCCTCCACTTT. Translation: CAWSEDRGSPLHF.

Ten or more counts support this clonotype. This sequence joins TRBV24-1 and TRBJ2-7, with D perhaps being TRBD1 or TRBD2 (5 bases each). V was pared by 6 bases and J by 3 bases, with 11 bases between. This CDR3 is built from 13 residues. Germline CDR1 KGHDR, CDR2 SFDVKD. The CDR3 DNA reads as TGTGCCACCAGTCCGGGGCCTTACTACGAGCAGTACTTC. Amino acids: CATSPGPYYEQYF.

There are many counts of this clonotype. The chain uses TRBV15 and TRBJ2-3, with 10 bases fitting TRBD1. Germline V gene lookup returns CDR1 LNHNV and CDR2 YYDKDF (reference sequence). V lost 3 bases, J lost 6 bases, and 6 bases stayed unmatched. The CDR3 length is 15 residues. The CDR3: CATSRAGTGDDTQYF. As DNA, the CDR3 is TGTGCCACCAGCAGGGCCGGGACAGGGGACGATACGCAGTATTTT.

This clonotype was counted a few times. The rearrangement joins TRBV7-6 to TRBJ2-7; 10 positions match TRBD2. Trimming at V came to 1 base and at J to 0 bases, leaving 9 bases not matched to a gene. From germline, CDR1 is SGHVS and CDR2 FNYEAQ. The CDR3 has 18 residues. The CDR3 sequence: CASSLEASGGPSSYEQYF. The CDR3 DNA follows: TGTGCCAGCAGCTTAGAGGCTAGCGGGGGCCCGAGCTCCTACGAGCAGTACTTC.

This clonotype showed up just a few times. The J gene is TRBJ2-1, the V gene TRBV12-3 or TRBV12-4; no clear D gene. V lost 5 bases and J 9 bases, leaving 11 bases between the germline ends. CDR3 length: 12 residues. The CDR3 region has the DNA TGTGCCAGCAGTCTTGGCGAATCTGAGCAGTTCTTC. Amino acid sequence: CASSLGESEQFF.

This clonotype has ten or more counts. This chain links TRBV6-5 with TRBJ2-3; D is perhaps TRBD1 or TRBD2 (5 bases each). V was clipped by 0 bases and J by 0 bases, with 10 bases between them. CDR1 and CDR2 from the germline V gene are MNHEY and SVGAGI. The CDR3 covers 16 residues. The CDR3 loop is CASSYSNGGSTDTQYF. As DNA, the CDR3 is TGTGCCAGCAGTTACTCGAATGGGGGTAGCACAGATACGCAGTATTTT.

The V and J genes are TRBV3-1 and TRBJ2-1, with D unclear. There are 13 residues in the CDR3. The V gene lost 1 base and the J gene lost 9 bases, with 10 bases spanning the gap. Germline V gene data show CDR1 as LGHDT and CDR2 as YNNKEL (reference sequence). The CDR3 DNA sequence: TGTGCCAGCAGCCAAGGAGGCGGAACTGAGCAGTTCTTC. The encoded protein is CASSQGGGTEQFF.

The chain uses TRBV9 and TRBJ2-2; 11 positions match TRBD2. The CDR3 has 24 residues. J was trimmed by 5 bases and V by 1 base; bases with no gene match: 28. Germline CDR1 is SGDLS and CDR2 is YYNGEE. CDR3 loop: CASSVTRVLTSGGALRWKTGELFF. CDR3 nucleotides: TGTGCCAGCAGCGTAACCAGGGTACTCACTAGCGGGGGAGCCCTGAGGTGGAAGACCGGGGAGCTGTTTTTT.

The CDR3 loop reads CASSYFRDGEQFF. The CDR3 bases are TGTGCCAGCAGTTACTTCAGGGATGGAGAGCAGTTCTTC. The rearrangement uses TRBV6-6 and TRBJ2-1; D may be TRBD1 (5 bases). CDR3 length: 13 amino acids. Germline CDR1 reads MNHNY; CDR2 reads SVGAGI (reference sequence). Trimming cost V 1 base and J 10 bases, with 11 bases left between them.

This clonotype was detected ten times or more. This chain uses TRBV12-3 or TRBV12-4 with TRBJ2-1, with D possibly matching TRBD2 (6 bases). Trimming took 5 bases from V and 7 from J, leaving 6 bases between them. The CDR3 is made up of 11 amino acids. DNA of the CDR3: TGTGCCAGCAGTGGGGGGAATGAGCAGTTCTTC. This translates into CASSGGNEQFF.

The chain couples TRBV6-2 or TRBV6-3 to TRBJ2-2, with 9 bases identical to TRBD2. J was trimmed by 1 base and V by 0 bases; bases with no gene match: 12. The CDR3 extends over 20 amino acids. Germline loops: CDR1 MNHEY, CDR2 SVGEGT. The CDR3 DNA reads TGTGCCAGCAGTTACTCGGTCTCTAGCGGGATCGGACGGAACACCGGGGAGCTGTTTTTT. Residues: CASSYSVSSGIGRNTGELFF.